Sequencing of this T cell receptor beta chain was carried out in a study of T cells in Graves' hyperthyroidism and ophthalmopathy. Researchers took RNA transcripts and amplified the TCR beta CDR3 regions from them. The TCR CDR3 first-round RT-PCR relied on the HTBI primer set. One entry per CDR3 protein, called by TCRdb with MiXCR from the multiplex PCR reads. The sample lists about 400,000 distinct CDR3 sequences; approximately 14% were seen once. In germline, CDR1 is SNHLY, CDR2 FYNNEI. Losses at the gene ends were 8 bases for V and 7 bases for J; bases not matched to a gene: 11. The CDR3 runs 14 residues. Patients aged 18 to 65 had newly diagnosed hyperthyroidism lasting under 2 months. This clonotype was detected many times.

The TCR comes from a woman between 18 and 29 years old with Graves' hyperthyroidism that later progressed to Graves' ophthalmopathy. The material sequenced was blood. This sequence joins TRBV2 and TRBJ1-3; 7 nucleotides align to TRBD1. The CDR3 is CASGRDRVTNTIYF. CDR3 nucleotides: TGTGCCAGCGGGAGAGACAGGGTGACGAACACCATATATTTT.